This T cell receptor beta chain is from a study of T cells in Graves' hyperthyroidism and ophthalmopathy. It was RNA transcripts that yielded the amplified TCR beta CDR3 regions. With the HTBI primer set, the TCR CDR3 went through a first round of RT-PCR. TCRdb passed the multiplex PCR reads through MiXCR, listing each CDR3 protein once. The data contain 480,000 or so distinct CDR3 sequences, 35% to 50% of them singletons. A note on this clonotype: Its target is not known.

Study findings and constraints: A model built on 13 V-J features separated ophthalmopathy from stable hyperthyroidism. Before onset, ophthalmopathy was predicted by the model a median around 6 months earlier.

The germline CDR1 and CDR2 sequences are SGHAT and FQNNGV. With 6 bases removed from V and 7 bases from J, the gap between germline ends came to 9 bases. This CDR3 has 12 amino acids. This sequence was found in an adult woman with Graves' disease, either hyperthyroidism or ophthalmopathy (not recorded which). The sequenced material came from peripheral blood or thyroid tissue (not recorded which). V is TRBV11-2 and J is TRBJ2-2; D may correspond to TRBD1 or TRBD2 (5 bases each). CDR3 nucleotide sequence: TGTGCCAGCAGGGGGGAAAGCGGGGAGCTGTTTTTT. Translating gives CASRGESGELFF. Full variable domain (missing parts from reference TRBV11-2 and TRBJ2-2): EAGVAQSPRYKIIEKRQSVAFWCNPISGHATLYWYQQILGQGPKLLIQFQNNGVVDDSQLPKDRFSAERLKGVDSTLKIQPAKLEDSAVYLCASRGESGELFFGEGSRLTVL.